This TCR beta chain was recorded in a study of blood T cells in healthy people across ages (dated by TCRdb to about 2015). About the full investigation: Template switching captured roughly one uniquely barcoded TCR beta cDNA molecule per two T cells in model experiments. Using deep sequencing normalized with unique cDNA molecular identifiers, the study measured how TCR beta repertoire diversity changes with age. The donors were divided into four age groups: young (average around 15 years), middle-aged (approximately 41), aged (roughly 60) and long-lived (82). To avoid experimental bias, donors of different ages were distributed randomly across sequencing lanes. Using the same blood draw, the study looked at two additional independent replicas of 1 million unique cDNA reads for two donors, one aged 18 to 30 and the other aged 80 or older. Summary of the overall study and its limitations: The CMV infection status of donors was not known, potentially confounding age-related changes in expanded clonotypes. Conclusive comparison of naive and antigen-experienced compartments was prevented by the profiling of bulk unsorted PBMCs. Compared with the aged group, the long-lived group had more naive CD4+ T cells, fewer expanded clones and increased TCR diversity, suggesting age selection. Estimates of total diversity based on one million sequenced T cells were considered lower bounds and underestimates. As age increased, observed TCR beta diversity per million T cells dropped in a roughly linear way, and a significant reduction was already evident by age about 40. There was a strong correlation between observed TCR beta diversity and the percentage of naive T cells measured by flow cytometry.

Donors were a few dozen systemically healthy Caucasian individuals from Russia aged roughly 6 to 95 years. Each donor gave about 9.2 milliliters of peripheral blood, drawn into EDTA-treated Vacutainer tubes. PBMCs were isolated by Ficoll-Paque density-gradient centrifugation, with at least 7 million obtained per sample. Total RNA, at least 5 micrograms per sample, was extracted from PBMCs with Trizol reagent. For every donor, flow cytometry on a PBMC aliquot measured the percentage of naive CD45RAhigh/CD27high T cells. Library preparation employed 5' RACE. Sequenced using an Illumina HiSeq 2500. A second PCR of roughly 7 to 12 cycles was run with a J-beta primer mix and a sample-barcoded 5' primer. Each TCR beta cDNA molecule received a unique molecular identifier from a template-switch 5' adaptor carrying 12 random nucleotides. At least 2.5 million CDR3-containing paired-end reads were obtained from each sample. The Mint cDNA synthesis kit, primed by a TRBC-specific oligonucleotide, was used to synthesize first-strand cDNA from all RNA. Following uracil-DNA glycosylase treatment, all cDNA underwent a first 18-cycle PCR with the universal primers M1SS and BC2_uni_R. As for how the authors treated the data: For normalization, 1 million high-quality reads, each with a distinct molecular identifier, were randomly selected from each sample. Reads with shared molecular identifiers were discarded instead of being binned into consensus sequences. CDR3 identification, clonotype clustering and error correction used MiTCR with a Q25 quality threshold and the strictest error-elimination algorithm. A nonparametric unseen species model using Euler transformation provided a lower-bound estimate of total TCR beta diversity. The raw public reads went through TCRdb reprocessing: fastp at Q25, MiXCR clone calling, in-frame beta chains kept. CDR3 protein duplicates are merged, each entry listing the most common genes and DNA. TCRdb's processing, not the study's, gives the V and J calls here. The table for this sample lists under 2,000,000 distinct CDR3 sequences; about 50% of them were counted only once. Approximately 2.1% of the sample lies in the top ten.

Trimmed from V: 4 bases; trimmed from J: 5 bases; junction bases lacking a gene match: 8. Per the germline V gene (reference sequence), MNHEY is the CDR1 and SMNVEV is the CDR2. Measured from the cysteine to the phenylalanine, the CDR3 is 15 residues long. Of all the DNA, just the CDR3 is kept, 45 bases in frame from base 1. In the case of this clonotype: What antigen it recognizes has not been identified. There are no base qualities to consult, and no much larger clone falls within one base.

This clonotype was sampled from a middle-aged woman in good health. The V and J genes are TRBV27 and TRBJ2-3, and 8 bases in between align with TRBD2. Sequencing was done on a sample of blood. The sequenced DNA: TGTGCCAGCAGTTCCCCAGCGGGGGAAGGAGATACGCAGTATTTT. Its protein reads: CASSSPAGEGDTQYF.